The T cell receptor (beta chain) under discussion was sequenced for a study of T cell responses to AZD1222 COVID-19 vaccine. Profiled with immunoSEQ multiplex PCR; TCRdb holds only in-frame clones, not every one. The data show some 200,000 clones, 90% to 95% seen once. The CDR3 extends over 15 amino acids. The J segment lost 0 bases and the V segment lost 5 bases, leaving 5 bases of the junction unmatched. Per germline, CDR1 SGHNT and CDR2 YYREEE (reference sequence). This material consisted of peripheral blood, taken on day 0 of AZD1222 vaccination. The receptor was isolated from an adult in good health. V and J are TRBV5-4 and TRBJ2-1; 7 positions agree with TRBD2. The CDR3: CASSPGGSSYNEQFF. The CDR3 region has the DNA TGTGCCAGCAGTCCCGGGGGGAGCTCCTACAATGAGCAGTTCTTC.